This T cell receptor (beta chain) was sequenced for a study of Graves' ophthalmopathy and Graves' hyperthyroidism. Each hyperthyroidism patient was newly diagnosed, with under 2 months' duration, and aged 18 to 65. None of the included patients had other autoimmune diseases, uncontrolled infections, pregnancy or lactation, as these led to exclusion. Diagnoses were established from clinical symptoms, serum thyroxine, TRAb, thyroid ultrasound and orbital computed tomography. This clonotype was seen many times. Its target is unknown. Whole-study results and caveats: The authors also found most expanded thyroid clonotypes above 0.001 frequency in blood.

Scientists amplified the TCR beta CDR3 regions from RNA transcripts. First-round RT-PCR employed HTBI primers, with a second-round multiplex PCR after it. TCRdb fed the multiplex PCR reads into MiXCR, producing one record per CDR3 protein. The table lists over a million distinct CDR3 sequences, 35% to 40% of them singletons. CDR3 length: 14 residues. V lost 5 bases to trimming and J lost 6 bases, with 16 bases between them. Germline V gene sequence: CDR1 SGHTA, CDR2 FQGNSA. Specimen: peripheral blood or thyroid tissue (not recorded which). The chain carries TRBV7-2 and TRBJ1-1; tentatively, D is TRBD1 (5 bases). The clonotype was recovered from an adult man with Graves' hyperthyroidism. The CDR3: CASSLKGLKPEAFF. CDR3 DNA sequence: TGTGCCAGCAGCCTGAAGGGGCTTAAGCCTGAAGCTTTCTTT.